Following are 25 T cell receptor beta chains from one sample sequenced in a study of cytomegalovirus exposure and HLA in healthy donors. The study ran its PCR with 60 Vbeta and 13 Jbeta primers. TCRdb keeps only in-frame clones here, not all; method: immunoSEQ multiplex PCR. The sample includes about 140,000 clones, almost 85% of them seen just once. The sample taken for sequencing was PBMCs. Receptors originate from a woman in her 40s in good health and CMV-seronegative.

The chain employs TRBV6-6 and TRBJ1-2; no clear D gene. V was pared by 4 bases and J by 4 bases, with 10 bases between. The CDR3 covers 13 residues. Per germline, CDR1 MNHNY and CDR2 SVGAGI (reference sequence). The CDR3 loop is CASSSSGGYGYTF. In DNA, the CDR3 is TGTGCCAGCAGTTCCTCGGGAGGCTATGGCTACACCTTC.

This clone was seen only a few times. V is TRBV7-9 and J is TRBJ2-1; 8 bases match TRBD1. With 5 bases clipped from V and 2 bases from J, the junction kept 8 bases outside the gene matches. Germline lookup yields CDR1 SEHNR and CDR2 FQNEAQ (reference sequence). The CDR3 sequence is 16 residues long. CDR3 amino acids: CASSPRGQGAYNEQFF. Here the CDR3 DNA reads TGTGCCAGCAGCCCCCGAGGACAGGGCGCCTACAATGAGCAGTTCTTC.

J is TRBJ2-2 and V is TRBV5-1, with D tentatively TRBD1 (5 bases). The V and J ends lost 4 bases and 3 bases respectively, with 10 bases between them. The CDR3 runs 14 residues. CDR1 SGHRS and CDR2 YFSETQ come from the germline V gene. The CDR3 spells CASSEQGYTGELFF. For the CDR3, the DNA is TGCGCCAGCAGCGAGCAGGGATACACCGGGGAGCTGTTTTTT.

This chain connects TRBV27 to TRBJ2-7; 7 bases match TRBD2. Trimming removed 1 base from V and 4 bases from J; junction bases left unmatched: 16. The germline V gene encodes CDR1 MNHEY and CDR2 SMNVEV (reference sequence). The CDR3 has 18 amino acids. CDR3 sequence (DNA): TGTGCCAGCAGTTTATTTGATGGGGAGGGCCTCGTAGGGTACGAGCAGTACTTC. Protein product: CASSLFDGEGLVGYEQYF.

The chain employs TRBV19 and TRBJ1-4, with TRBD1 as a possible D gene (6 bases). With 5 bases removed from V and 3 bases from J, the gap between germline ends came to 10 bases. The germline CDR1 and CDR2 sequences are LNHDA and SQIVND (reference sequence). The CDR3 covers 14 residues. CDR3 in amino acids: CASSAGAANEKLFF. CDR3 DNA: TGTGCCAGTAGTGCGGGGGCGGCTAATGAAAAACTGTTTTTT.

The chain is built from TRBV4-2 and TRBJ1-5; D unclear. Trimming cost V 4 bases and J 6 bases, with 10 bases left between them. The CDR3 length is 13 residues. Germline values: CDR1 LGHNA, CDR2 YNFKEQ. In DNA form, the CDR3 reads TGTGCCAGCAGCCTTTATGCGATTCAGCCCCAGCATTTT. The encoded protein is CASSLYAIQPQHF.

With regard to this clone: The junction shows a germline mismatch at one end, possibly a read error. CDR3: CASNLSQGGGNTIYF. CDR3 sequence (DNA): TGTGCCAGCAATTTATCCCAGGGTGGAGGGAACACCATATATTTT. The chain recombines TRBV28 with TRBJ1-3, with D possibly TRBD1 on 5 matching bases. The CDR3 runs to 15 residues. The germline CDR1 and CDR2 sequences are MDHEN and SYDVKM.

The chain joins TRBV7-2 to TRBJ1-2; D perhaps matches TRBD1 (5 bases). The V end lost 1 base, the J end lost 5 bases, and 11 bases lay between the germline ends. Per the germline V gene, CDR1 is SGHTA and CDR2 is FQGNSA. There are 14 residues in the CDR3. The CDR3 sequence is CASSLDDRSYGYTF. The CDR3 nucleotides are TGTGCCAGCAGCTTAGATGACAGAAGTTATGGCTACACCTTC. The full variable domain, in which reference TRBV7-2 and TRBJ1-2 provide the parts outside the CDR3, is GAGVSQSPSNKVTEKGKDVELRCDPISGHTALYWYRQSLGQGLEFLIYFQGNSAPDKSGLPSDRFSAERTGGSVSTLTIQRTQQEDSAVYLCASSLDDRSYGYTFGSGTRLTVV.

This CDR3 is CASSWGQGVSGYTF. The CDR3 nucleotides are TGCGCCAGCAGCTGGGGACAGGGGGTCTCTGGCTACACCTTC. The chain employs TRBV5-1 and TRBJ1-2, with TRBD1 matching over 11 bases. The CDR3 totals 14 residues. Trimming cost V 3 bases and J 7 bases; bases outside gene matches: 5. Looked up from germline, CDR1 is SGHRS and CDR2 is YFSETQ.

The chain is built from TRBV5-4 and TRBJ1-1, with TRBD1 matching over 10 bases. With V trimmed by 3 bases and J by 6 bases, 5 bases remained unmatched. Germline CDR1 is SGHNT and CDR2 is YYREEE (reference sequence). The CDR3 is made up of 14 amino acids. The CDR3 here is CASSSRTGGAEAFF. The CDR3, as DNA: TGTGCCAGCAGCTCCCGGACAGGGGGGGCTGAAGCTTTCTTT.

The V and J genes are TRBV5-4 and TRBJ2-2; tentative D call: TRBD1 (6 bases). Germline CDR1 and CDR2: SGHNT and YYREEE (reference sequence). This CDR3 has 15 amino acids. V lost 9 bases, J lost 4 bases, and 19 bases lay in between. DNA for the CDR3: TGTGCCACGTCAGGGGCAGGGATAGCCACCGGGGAGCTGTTTTTT. It is translated as CATSGAGIATGELFF.

CDR3 DNA sequence: TGTGCCAGCAGCGACATGGGATCTTCCACAGGGGCCTCTGGGGCCAACGTCCTGACTTTC. Translating it yields CASSDMGSSTGASGANVLTF. The J gene is TRBJ2-6, the V gene TRBV14, with 7 bases aligning to TRBD1. Germline CDR1 and CDR2: SGHDN and FVKESK. The CDR3 is made up of 20 amino acids. The ends lost 5 bases at V and 0 bases at J; junction bases unmatched: 16.

The genes are TRBV19 and TRBJ2-1, with D perhaps TRBD2 (6 bases). Trimming cost V 7 bases and J 2 bases, with 9 bases left between them. Per germline, CDR1 LNHDA and CDR2 SQIVND (reference sequence). The CDR3 extends over 13 amino acids. This CDR3 is CASIGGTYNEQFF. DNA of the CDR3: TGTGCCAGTATTGGGGGGACCTACAATGAGCAGTTCTTC. Drawing the rest from reference TRBV19 and TRBJ2-1, the complete variable domain is DGGITQSPKYLFRKEGQNVTLSCEQNLNHDAMYWYRQDPGQGLRLIYYSQIVNDFQKGDIAEGYSVSREKKESFPLTVTSAQKNPTAFYLCASIGGTYNEQFFGPGTRLTVL.

The gene calls are TRBV7-9 and TRBJ2-5; TRBD1 aligns across 9 bases. The CDR3 extends over 16 amino acids. Trimming took 2 bases from V and 5 from J; bases not matched to a gene: 9. Germline CDR1 and CDR2: SEHNR and FQNEAQ (reference sequence). For the CDR3, the DNA is TGTGCCAGCAGCTTATTTCGGGACAGGGTTGGGGAGACCCAGTACTTC. This encodes CASSLFRDRVGETQYF.

The gene calls are TRBV6-1 and TRBJ2-7; TRBD2 matches at 7 bases. CDR1 and CDR2 (germline): MNHNS, SASEGT. V dropped 4 bases and J dropped 2; count of bases not matched to a gene: 5. The CDR3 loop spans 14 amino acids. The chain's CDR3 is CASSAALATYEQYF. CDR3 nucleotide sequence: TGTGCCAGCAGTGCTGCACTAGCGACCTACGAGCAGTACTTC.

The chain links TRBV30 to TRBJ1-4, with D tentatively TRBD1 (5 bases). This CDR3 is 12 amino acids long. Trimming removed 4 bases at V and 7 bases at J, with 10 bases between. From germline, CDR1 is GTSNPN and CDR2 SVGIG (reference sequence). The CDR3 loop is CAWKGDIEKLFF. In DNA, the CDR3 is TGTGCCTGGAAAGGGGATATTGAAAAACTGTTTTTT.

The chain combines TRBV18 with TRBJ2-1; maybe TRBD1 (6 bases). Trimming removed 1 base from V and 5 bases from J, with 9 bases in between. The CDR3 has 14 amino acids. CDR1 KGHSH and CDR2 LQKENI come from the germline V gene. The CDR3 region has the DNA TGTGCCAGCTCACCACGTCCAGGGGACAATGAGCAGTTCTTC. The encoded protein is CASSPRPGDNEQFF. The whole variable domain, remainder taken from reference TRBV18 and TRBJ2-1, is NAGVMQNPRHLVRRRGQEARLRCSPMKGHSHVYWYRQLPEEGLKFMVYLQKENIIDESGMPKERFSAEFPKEGPSILRIQQVVRGDSAAYFCASSPRPGDNEQFFGPGTRLTVL.

The V call is TRBV6-5, the J call TRBJ2-1; TRBD1 matches 9 bases. This CDR3 has 14 amino acids. The germline gives CDR1 MNHEY, CDR2 SVGAGI. V shed 5 bases, J shed 9 bases, and the junction held 8 bases outside the gene matches. CDR3 protein: CASSPGTGKGEQFF. CDR3 sequence (DNA): TGTGCCAGCAGTCCCGGGACAGGGAAGGGTGAGCAGTTCTTC.

The V gene is TRBV6-5, the J gene TRBJ1-2; tentatively, D is TRBD1 (6 bases). In germline, CDR1 is MNHEY, CDR2 SVGAGI. The CDR3 is made up of 13 amino acids. V was trimmed by 6 bases and J by 4 bases, leaving 12 bases between them. In nucleotides, the CDR3 is TGTGCCAGCAGAACTGACAGGTTCTATGGCTACACCTTC. Encoded protein: CASRTDRFYGYTF.

The chain links TRBV9 to TRBJ2-7; TRBD1 matches 8 bases. From germline, CDR1 is SGDLS and CDR2 YYNGEE. This CDR3 has 18 residues. J lost 2 bases, V lost 0 bases, and 13 bases had no gene match. This chain's CDR3 is CASSVGMGAGTGAYEQYF. In DNA form, the CDR3 reads TGTGCCAGCAGCGTAGGTATGGGAGCCGGGACAGGTGCCTACGAGCAGTACTTC.

This clone was recorded only once. V usage is TRBV14 and J usage is TRBJ2-1, with D possibly being TRBD1 (6 bases). Trimming took off 2 bases at V and 7 bases at J, with 15 bases between the two ends. The CDR3 length is 15 residues. Germline CDR1 and CDR2: SGHDN and FVKESK. This CDR3 reads CASSQHGTLGNEQFF. The CDR3 DNA sequence: TGTGCCAGCAGCCAACACGGGACACTAGGGAATGAGCAGTTCTTC. The complete variable domain, with remaining parts taken from reference TRBV14 and TRBJ2-1, reads EAGVTQFPSHSVIEKGQTVTLRCDPISGHDNLYWYRRVMGKEIKFLLHFVKESKQDESGMPNNRFLAERTGGTYSTLKVQPAELEDSGVYFCASSQHGTLGNEQFFGPGTRLTVL.

In this sample, this clone turned up a few times. V is TRBV4-2 and J is TRBJ1-2, with 7 bases aligning to TRBD1. Germline-derived CDR1 and CDR2 are LGHNA and YNFKEQ. Trimming cost V 2 bases and J 8 bases; bases outside gene matches: 8. The CDR3 is 14 amino acids. For the CDR3, the DNA is TGTGCCAGCAGCCAATTCGGGACAGCGGACGGCTACACCTTC. This translates into CASSQFGTADGYTF.

Written as DNA, the CDR3 is TGCGCCAGCAGCTTGGACGGGGGGCAGGTTGAAGCTTTCTTT. It codes for CASSLDGGQVEAFF. The V gene is TRBV5-1, the J gene TRBJ1-1; tentative D call: TRBD1 (6 bases). With 0 bases removed from V and 7 bases from J, the gap between germline ends came to 13 bases. Germline assignment: CDR1 SGHRS and CDR2 YFSETQ. The CDR3 runs to 14 residues. The full variable domain, with the rest looked up from reference TRBV5-1 and TRBJ1-1, is KAGVTQTPRYLIKTRGQQVTLSCSPISGHRSVSWYQQTPGQGLQFLFEYFSETQRNKGNFPGRFSGRQFSNSRSEMNVSTLELGDSALYLCASSLDGGQVEAFFGQGTRLTVV.

The chain carries TRBV4-3 and TRBJ2-1, with D perhaps TRBD2 (6 bases). Trimming removed 0 bases at V and 1 base at J, with 10 bases between. Germline CDR1 LGHNA, CDR2 YSLEER. CDR3 length: 16 amino acids. CDR3 in amino acids: CASSQELAWSYNEQFF. In DNA, the CDR3 is TGCGCCAGCAGCCAAGAGCTAGCGTGGTCCTACAATGAGCAGTTCTTC.

The chain uses TRBV7-9 and TRBJ1-5; 7 positions agree with TRBD1. Trimming removed 1 base from V and 7 bases from J; junction bases left unmatched: 4. The CDR3 consists of 14 residues. Germline assignment: CDR1 SEHNR and CDR2 FQNEAQ (reference sequence). CDR3 DNA sequence: TGTGCCAGCAGCTTAGGACAGGGAGAGCAGCCCCAGCATTTT. Encoded protein: CASSLGQGEQPQHF.